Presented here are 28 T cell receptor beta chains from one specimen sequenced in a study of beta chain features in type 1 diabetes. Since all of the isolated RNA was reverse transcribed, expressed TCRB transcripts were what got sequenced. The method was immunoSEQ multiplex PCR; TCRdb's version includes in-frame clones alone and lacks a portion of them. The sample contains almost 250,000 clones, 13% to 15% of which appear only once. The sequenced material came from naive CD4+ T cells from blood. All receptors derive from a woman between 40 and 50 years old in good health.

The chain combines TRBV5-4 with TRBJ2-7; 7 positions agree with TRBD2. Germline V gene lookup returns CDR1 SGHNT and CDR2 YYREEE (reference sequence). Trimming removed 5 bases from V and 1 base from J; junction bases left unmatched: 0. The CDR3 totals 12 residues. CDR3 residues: CASRGGSYEQYF. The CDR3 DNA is TGTGCCAGCAGGGGGGGGTCCTACGAGCAGTACTTC.

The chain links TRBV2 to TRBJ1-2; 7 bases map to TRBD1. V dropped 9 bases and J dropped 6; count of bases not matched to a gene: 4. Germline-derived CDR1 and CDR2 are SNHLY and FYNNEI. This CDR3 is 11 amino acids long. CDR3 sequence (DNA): TGTGCCAGTGGACAGGAGCATGGCTACACCTTC. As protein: CASGQEHGYTF.

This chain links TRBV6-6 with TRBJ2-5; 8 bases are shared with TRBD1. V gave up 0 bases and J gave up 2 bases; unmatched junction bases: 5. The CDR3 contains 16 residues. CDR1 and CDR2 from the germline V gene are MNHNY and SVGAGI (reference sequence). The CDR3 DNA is TGTGCCAGCAGTTACTCGTTCCGGACAGGGCAAGAGACCCAGTACTTC. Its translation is CASSYSFRTGQETQYF.

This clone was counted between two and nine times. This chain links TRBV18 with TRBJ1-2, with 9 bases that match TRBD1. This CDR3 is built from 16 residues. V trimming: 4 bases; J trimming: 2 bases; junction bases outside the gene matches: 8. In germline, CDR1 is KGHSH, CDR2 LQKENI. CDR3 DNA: TGTGCCAGCTCACTTTCCTCCGGGACAGGGAACTATGGCTACACCTTC. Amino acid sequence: CASSLSSGTGNYGYTF.

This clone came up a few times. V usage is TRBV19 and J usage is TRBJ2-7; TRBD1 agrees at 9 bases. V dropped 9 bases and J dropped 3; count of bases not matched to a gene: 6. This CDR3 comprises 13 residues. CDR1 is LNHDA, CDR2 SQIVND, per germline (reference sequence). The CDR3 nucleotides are TGTGCCAGGGGGACAGGGAAAGGCTACGAGCAGTACTTC. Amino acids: CARGTGKGYEQYF.

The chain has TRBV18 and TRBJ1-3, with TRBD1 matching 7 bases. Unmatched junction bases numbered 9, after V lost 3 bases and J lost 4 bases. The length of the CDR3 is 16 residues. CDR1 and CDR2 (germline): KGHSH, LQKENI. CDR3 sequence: CASSPVETGHGNTIYF. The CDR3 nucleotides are TGTGCCAGCTCACCCGTCGAGACAGGGCACGGAAACACCATATATTTT.

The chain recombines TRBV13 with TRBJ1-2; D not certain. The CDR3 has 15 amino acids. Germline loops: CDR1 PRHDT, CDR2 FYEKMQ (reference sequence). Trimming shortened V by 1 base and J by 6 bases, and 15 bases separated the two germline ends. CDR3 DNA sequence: TGTGCCAGCAGCTTAGTAGGCCCAGGATCAGATGGCTACACCTTC. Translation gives CASSLVGPGSDGYTF.

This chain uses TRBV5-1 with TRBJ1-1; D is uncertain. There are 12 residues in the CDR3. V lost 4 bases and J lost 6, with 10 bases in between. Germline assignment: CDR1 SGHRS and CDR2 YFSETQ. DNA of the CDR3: TGCGCCAGCAGCCACGGGAAGGCTGAAGCTTTCTTT. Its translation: CASSHGKAEAFF. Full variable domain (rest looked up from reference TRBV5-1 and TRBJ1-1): KAGVTQTPRYLIKTRGQQVTLSCSPISGHRSVSWYQQTPGQGLQFLFEYFSETQRNKGNFPGRFSGRQFSNSRSEMNVSTLELGDSALYLCASSHGKAEAFFGQGTRLTVV.

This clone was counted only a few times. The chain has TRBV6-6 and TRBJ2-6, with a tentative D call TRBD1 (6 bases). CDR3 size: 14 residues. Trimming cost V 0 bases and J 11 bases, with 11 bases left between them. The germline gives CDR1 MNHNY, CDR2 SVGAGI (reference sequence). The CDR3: CASSYSPQGHVLTF. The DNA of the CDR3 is TGTGCCAGCAGTTACTCTCCGCAGGGGCACGTCCTGACTTTC.

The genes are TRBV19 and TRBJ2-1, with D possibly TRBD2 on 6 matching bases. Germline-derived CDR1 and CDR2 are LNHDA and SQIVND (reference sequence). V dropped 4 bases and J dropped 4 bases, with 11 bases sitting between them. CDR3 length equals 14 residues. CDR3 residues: CASSTRDSYNEQFF. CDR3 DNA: TGTGCCAGTAGTACCCGGGACTCATACAATGAGCAGTTCTTC.

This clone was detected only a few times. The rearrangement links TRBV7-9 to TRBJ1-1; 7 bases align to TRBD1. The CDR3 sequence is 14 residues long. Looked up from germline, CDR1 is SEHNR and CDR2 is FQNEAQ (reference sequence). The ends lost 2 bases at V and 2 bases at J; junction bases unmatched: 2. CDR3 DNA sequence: TGTGCCAGCAGCTTAACAGGGGTTAACACTGAAGCTTTCTTT. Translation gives CASSLTGVNTEAFF.

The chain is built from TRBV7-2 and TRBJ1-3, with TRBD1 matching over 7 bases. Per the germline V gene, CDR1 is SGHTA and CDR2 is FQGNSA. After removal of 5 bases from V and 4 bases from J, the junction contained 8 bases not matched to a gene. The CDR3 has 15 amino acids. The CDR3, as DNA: TGTGCCAGCAGCCCCAAGGAGGGGGCCGGAAACACCATATATTTT. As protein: CASSPKEGAGNTIYF.

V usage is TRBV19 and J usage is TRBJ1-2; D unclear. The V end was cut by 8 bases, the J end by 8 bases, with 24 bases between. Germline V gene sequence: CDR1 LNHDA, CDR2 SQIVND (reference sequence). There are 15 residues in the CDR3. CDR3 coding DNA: TGTGCCAGTTCTCCCGGCGGGATTCCGCGAGGAGGCTACACCTTC. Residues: CASSPGGIPRGGYTF.

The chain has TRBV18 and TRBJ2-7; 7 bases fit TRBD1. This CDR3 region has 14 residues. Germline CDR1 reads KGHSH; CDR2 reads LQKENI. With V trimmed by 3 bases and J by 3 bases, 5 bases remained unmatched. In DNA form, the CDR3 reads TGTGCCAGCTCACCCCCGGACAGGAACTACGAGCAGTACTTC. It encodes CASSPPDRNYEQYF.

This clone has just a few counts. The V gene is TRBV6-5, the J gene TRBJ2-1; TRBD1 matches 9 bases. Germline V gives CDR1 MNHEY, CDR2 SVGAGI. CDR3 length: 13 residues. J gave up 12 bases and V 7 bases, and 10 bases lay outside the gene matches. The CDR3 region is CASTRSTGGRQFF. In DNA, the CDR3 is TGTGCCAGCACCCGATCGACAGGGGGTAGGCAGTTCTTC.

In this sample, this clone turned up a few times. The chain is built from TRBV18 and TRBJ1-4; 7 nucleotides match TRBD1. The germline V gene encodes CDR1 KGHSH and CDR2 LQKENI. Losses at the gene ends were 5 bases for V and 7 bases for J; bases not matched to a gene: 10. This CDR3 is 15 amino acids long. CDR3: CASSADRATGEKLFF. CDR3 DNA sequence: TGTGCCAGCTCAGCTGACAGGGCTACGGGTGAAAAACTGTTTTTT. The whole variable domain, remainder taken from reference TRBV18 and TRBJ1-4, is NAGVMQNPRHLVRRRGQEARLRCSPMKGHSHVYWYRQLPEEGLKFMVYLQKENIIDESGMPKERFSAEFPKEGPSILRIQQVVRGDSAAYFCASSADRATGEKLFFGSGTQLSVL.

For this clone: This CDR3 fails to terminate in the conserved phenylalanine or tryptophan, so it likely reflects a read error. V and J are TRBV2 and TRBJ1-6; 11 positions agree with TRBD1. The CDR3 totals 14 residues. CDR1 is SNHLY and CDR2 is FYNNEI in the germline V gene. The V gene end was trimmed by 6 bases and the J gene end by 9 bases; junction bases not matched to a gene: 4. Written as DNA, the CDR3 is TGTGCCAGCAGGGGACAGGGGGTCGGTTCACCCCTCCACCTT. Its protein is CASRGQGVGSPLHL.

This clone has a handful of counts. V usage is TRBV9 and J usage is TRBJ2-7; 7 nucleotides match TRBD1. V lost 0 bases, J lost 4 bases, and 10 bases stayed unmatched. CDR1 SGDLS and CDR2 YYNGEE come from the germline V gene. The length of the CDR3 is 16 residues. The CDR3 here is CASSVGDPGQKYEQYF. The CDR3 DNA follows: TGTGCCAGCAGCGTAGGCGACCCGGGACAGAAGTACGAGCAGTACTTC.

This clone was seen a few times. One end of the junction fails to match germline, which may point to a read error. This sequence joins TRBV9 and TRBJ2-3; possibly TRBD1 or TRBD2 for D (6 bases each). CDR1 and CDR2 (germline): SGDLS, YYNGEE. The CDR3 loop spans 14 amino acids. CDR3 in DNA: TGTGCCAGCAACGTAGGGGGACTGACAGATACGCAGTATTTT. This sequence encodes CASNVGGLTDTQYF.

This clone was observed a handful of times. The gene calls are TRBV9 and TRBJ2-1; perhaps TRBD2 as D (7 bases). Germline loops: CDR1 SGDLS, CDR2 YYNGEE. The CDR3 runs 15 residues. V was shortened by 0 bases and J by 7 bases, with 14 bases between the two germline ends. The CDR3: CASSVGGGAGNEQFF. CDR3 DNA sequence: TGTGCCAGCAGCGTAGGAGGGGGGGCGGGGAATGAGCAGTTCTTC.

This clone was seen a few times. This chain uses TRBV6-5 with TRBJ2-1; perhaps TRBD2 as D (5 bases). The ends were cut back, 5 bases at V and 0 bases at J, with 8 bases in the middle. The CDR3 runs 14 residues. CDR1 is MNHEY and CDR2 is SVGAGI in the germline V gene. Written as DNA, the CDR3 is TGTGCCAGCAGTGAGCGGTACTCCTACAATGAGCAGTTCTTC. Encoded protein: CASSERYSYNEQFF.

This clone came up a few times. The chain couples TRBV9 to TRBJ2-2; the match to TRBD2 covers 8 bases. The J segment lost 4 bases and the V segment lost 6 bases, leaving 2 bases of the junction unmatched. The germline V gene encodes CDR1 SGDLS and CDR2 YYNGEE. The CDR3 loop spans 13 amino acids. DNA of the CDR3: TGTGCCAGCAAGCGGGGGAGCACCGGGGAGCTGTTTTTT. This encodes CASKRGSTGELFF.

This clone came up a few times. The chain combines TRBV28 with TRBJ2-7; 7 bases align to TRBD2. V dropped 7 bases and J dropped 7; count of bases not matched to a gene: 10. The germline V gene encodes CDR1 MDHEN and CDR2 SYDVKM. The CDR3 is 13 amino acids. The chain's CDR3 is CASTPRRGGEQYF. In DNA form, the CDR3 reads TGTGCCAGCACCCCCCGGCGCGGGGGAGAGCAGTACTTC.

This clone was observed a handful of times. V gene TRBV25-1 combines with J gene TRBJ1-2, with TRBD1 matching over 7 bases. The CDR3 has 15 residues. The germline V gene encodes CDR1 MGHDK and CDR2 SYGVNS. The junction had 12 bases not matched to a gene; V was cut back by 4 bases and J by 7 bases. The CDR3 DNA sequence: TGTGCCAGCAGTGGCATATTAGGGGGCGCGGGTGGCTACACCTTC. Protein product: CASSGILGGAGGYTF.

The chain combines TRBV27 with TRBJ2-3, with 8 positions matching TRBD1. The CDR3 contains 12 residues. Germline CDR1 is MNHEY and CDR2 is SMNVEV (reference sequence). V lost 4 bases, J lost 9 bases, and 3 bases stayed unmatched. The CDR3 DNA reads TGTGCCAGCAGTTCCCAGGGGGCGACGCAGTATTTT. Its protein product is CASSSQGATQYF.

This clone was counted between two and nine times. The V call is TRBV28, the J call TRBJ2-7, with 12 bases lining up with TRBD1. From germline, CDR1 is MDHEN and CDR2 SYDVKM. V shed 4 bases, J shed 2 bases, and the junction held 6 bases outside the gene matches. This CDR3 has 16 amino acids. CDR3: CASSSGGTGGTYEQYF. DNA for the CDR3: TGTGCCAGCAGTTCAGGGGGGACAGGGGGCACCTACGAGCAGTACTTC.

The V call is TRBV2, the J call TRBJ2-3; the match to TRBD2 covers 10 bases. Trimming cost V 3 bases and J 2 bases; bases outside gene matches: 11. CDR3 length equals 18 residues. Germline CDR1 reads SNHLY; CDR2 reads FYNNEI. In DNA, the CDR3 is TGTGCCAGCAGTGACCGACCCGGGCTAGCGGGAGACACAGATACGCAGTATTTT. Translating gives CASSDRPGLAGDTDTQYF.

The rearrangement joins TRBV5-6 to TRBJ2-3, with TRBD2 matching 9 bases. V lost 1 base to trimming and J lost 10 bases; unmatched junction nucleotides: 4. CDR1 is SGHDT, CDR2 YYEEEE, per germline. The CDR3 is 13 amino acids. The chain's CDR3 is CASSLQGLASQYF. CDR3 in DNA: TGTGCCAGCAGCTTGCAGGGACTAGCCTCGCAGTATTTT.